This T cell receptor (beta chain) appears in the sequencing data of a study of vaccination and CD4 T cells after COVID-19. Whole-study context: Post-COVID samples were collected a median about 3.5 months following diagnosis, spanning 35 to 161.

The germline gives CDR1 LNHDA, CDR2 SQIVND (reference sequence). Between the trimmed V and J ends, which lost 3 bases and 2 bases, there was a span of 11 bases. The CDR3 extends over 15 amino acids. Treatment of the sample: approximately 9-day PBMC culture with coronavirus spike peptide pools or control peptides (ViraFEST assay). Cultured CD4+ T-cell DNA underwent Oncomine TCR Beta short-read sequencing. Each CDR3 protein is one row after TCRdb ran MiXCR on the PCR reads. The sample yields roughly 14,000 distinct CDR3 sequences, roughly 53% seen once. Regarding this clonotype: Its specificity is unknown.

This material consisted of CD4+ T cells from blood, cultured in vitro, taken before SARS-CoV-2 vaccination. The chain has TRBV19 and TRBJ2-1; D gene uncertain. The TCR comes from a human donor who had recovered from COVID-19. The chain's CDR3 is CASSIRSSAYNEQFF. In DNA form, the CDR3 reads TGTGCCAGTAGTATTAGGAGCAGCGCCTACAATGAGCAGTTCTTC.